This paragraph covers one TCR beta chain sequence. Antigen: not known. For every donor, a draw yielded 7.5 to 10 milliliters of peripheral blood. Using a J-beta primer mix together with a sample-barcoded 5' primer, a second PCR was run for roughly 7 to 11 cycles. TCRdb fed the 5' RACE reads into MiXCR, producing one record per CDR3 protein. The sample has over 1,500,000 distinct CDR3 sequences, more than 35% seen once. The data stem from a study of blood T cells in healthy people across ages. This CDR3 has 14 amino acids. Germline V gene data show CDR1 as MNHNY and CDR2 as SVGAGI (reference sequence). Trimming cost V 6 bases and J 2 bases, with 10 bases left between them. The study's findings and limits: Significant beta diversity loss was already apparent by age about 42, declining roughly linearly.

The sample consisted of blood. The TCR was taken from a human donor in good health. The genes are TRBV6-6 and TRBJ2-2; D unclear. CDR3 nucleotides: TGTGCCAGCAGAGGACCCCCAAACACCGGGGAGCTGTTTTTT. The encoded protein is CASRGPPNTGELFF.